The clone carrying this TCR beta chain was seen many times. Its antigen is currently unknown. The data belong to a study of T cells after yellow fever vaccination. Each CDR3 protein gets one entry after TCRdb re-called the 5' RACE reads with MiXCR. The table lists under 100,000 distinct CDR3 sequences, around 5.8% of them singletons, with just over 40% in the top ten. General study results and limits: Any FACS-sorted repertoire could hold abundant clonotypes that contaminate it from the bulk population.

The sequencing used CD8+ T cells sorted from PBMCs, collected 10 days after the yellow fever booster vaccination. The TCR originated in a man between 18 and 35 years old who received the YFV17D yellow fever vaccine.

The CDR3 spells CASSLGGEYGYTF. CDR3 sequence (DNA): TGTGCCAGCAGCTTGGGAGGGGAATATGGCTACACCTTC. The chain employs TRBV5-6 and TRBJ1-2; possible D gene TRBD1, 5 bases. V shed 0 bases and J shed 5 bases, with 8 bases lying between them. This CDR3 is 13 amino acids long. Germline V gene sequence: CDR1 SGHDT, CDR2 YYEEEE. Based on the CDR3 plus reference TRBV5-6 and TRBJ1-2, the full variable domain is DAGVTQSPTHLIKTRGQQVTLRCSPKSGHDTVSWYQQALGQGPQFIFQYYEEEERQRGNFPDRFSGHQFPNYSSELNVNALLLGDSALYLCASSLGGEYGYTFGSGTRLTVV.